This passage covers 20 T cell receptor beta chains from one sample sequenced in a study of TET2 disruption in CD19-targeted CAR T cells. For these TCRs, the target antigens are not known. Some clones are missing from TCRdb's copy, which holds only in-frame ones; the method was immunoSEQ multiplex PCR. Across fewer than 30,000 clones, the top ten clones capture approximately 2% of the sample. The treatment is: autologous CTL019 cells: CD19 CAR with 4-1BB and CD3 zeta domains. The sequencing used CD8- CAR+ T cells sorted from cultured blood T cells, collected for CD19 CAR T cell therapy. The subset here: CD8-negative CAR-positive T cells from the infusion product. Receptors originate from a man in his 70s with chronic lymphocytic leukemia.

A word on this clone: This same CDR3 is encoded by further DNA sequences in the sample. The sequenced CDR3 bases are TGTGCCAGCAGCCCGGCTAAAGGGACATATGGAAACACC. Protein: CASSPAKGTYGNT. The full CDR3 is CASSPAKGTYGNTIYF. The rearrangement joins TRBV7-8 to TRBJ1-3; a possible D gene is TRBD1 (6 bases). The DNA ends 3 residues before the CDR3 does, and the rest of the CDR3 is filled in from the germline J gene. This CDR3 is built from 16 residues. Germline V lookup: CDR1 SGHVS, CDR2 FQNEAQ. V lost 5 bases and J lost 3, with 17 bases in between.

To note about this clone: The read finishes 3 residues shy of the CDR3 end, and the germline J gene is used to complete it. The rearrangement uses TRBV20-1 and TRBJ1-2, with D perhaps matching TRBD1 (6 bases). The CDR3 extends over 14 amino acids. Germline V gene data show CDR1 as DFQATT and CDR2 as SNEGSKA (reference sequence). V gave up 2 bases and J gave up 4 bases, with 14 bases separating them. The CDR3 bases that were read are TGCAGTGCTAGACCCCCCGGACAGATCTATGGC. Protein product: CSARPPGQIYG. The complete CDR3 sequence is CSARPPGQIYGYTF.

Concerning this clone itself: Read data end 3 residues before the CDR3 end; the end is taken from the germline J gene. The chain couples TRBV12-5 to TRBJ2-1; D is possibly TRBD1 (6 bases). Trimming took 2 bases from V and 9 from J, leaving 14 bases between them. Germline-derived CDR1 and CDR2 are LGHNT and FRNRAP. This CDR3 has 14 amino acids. The CDR3: CASGLSGVTGEQFF. The CDR3 bases that were read are TGTGCTAGTGGTTTGTCAGGGGTGACGGGTGAG.

By frequency, this clone registers medium-sized. The read falls 3 residues short of the CDR3 end, and the missing part is taken from the germline J gene. The chain combines TRBV20-1 with TRBJ2-4, with D tentatively TRBD2 (5 bases). Germline CDR1 and CDR2: DFQATT and SNEGSKA (reference sequence). Trimming removed 6 bases from V and 6 bases from J, with 15 bases in between. This CDR3 region has 13 residues. CDR3 DNA, as far as it was read: TGCAGTGCACTAGACGAGGGTCCAAACATT. This translates into CSALDEGPNI. The entire CDR3 is CSALDEGPNIQYF.

As for this clone: The read stops 3 residues short of the end of the CDR3; the missing end is completed from the germline J gene. This rearrangement joins TRBV12-3 or TRBV12-4 to TRBJ2-1; D possibly corresponds to TRBD2 (6 bases). Trimming cost V 2 bases and J 8 bases, with 16 bases left between them. CDR3 length equals 15 residues. CDR3: CASSLFGREGDEQFF. CDR3 DNA (partial): TGTGCCAGCAGTTTATTTGGGCGGGAAGGCGATGAG.

Notes on this clone: The read falls 3 residues short of the CDR3 end, and the missing part is taken from the germline J gene. The chain couples TRBV20-1 to TRBJ1-1; possible D gene TRBD1, 6 bases. Per the germline V gene, CDR1 is DFQATT and CDR2 is SNEGSKA (reference sequence). Trimming left V 0 bases short and J 1 base short, with 9 bases between. This CDR3 is 14 amino acids long. The CDR3 reads CSARDPGANTEAFF. CDR3 DNA (partial): TGCAGTGCTAGAGATCCAGGGGCGAACACTGAA.

Notes on this clone: The CDR3 is cut off 3 residues early in the read; its end comes from the germline J gene. The chain employs TRBV7-9 and TRBJ2-4; D possibly corresponds to TRBD2 (6 bases). Looked up from germline, CDR1 is SEHNR and CDR2 is FQNEAQ (reference sequence). The CDR3 spans 13 residues. CDR3 DNA (partial): TGTGCCGCCTCACGCGGGGTCCAAGAGACT. Translated, it gives CAASRGVQET. The complete CDR3 sequence is CAASRGVQETQYF.

Points on this clone: The read falls 3 residues short of the CDR3 end, and the missing part is taken from the germline J gene. The gene calls are TRBV7-3 and TRBJ2-1, with 9 positions matching TRBD1. V lost 6 bases to trimming and J lost 4 bases; unmatched junction nucleotides: 4. CDR3 size: 14 residues. Germline CDR1 SGHTA, CDR2 FQGTGA. The covered CDR3 bases are TGTGCCAGCAGTGCCGGGACAGGGTACAATGAG. Protein sequence: CASSAGTGYNE. The whole CDR3 sequence is CASSAGTGYNEQFF.

With respect to this clone: The read finishes 3 residues shy of the CDR3 end, and the germline J gene is used to complete it. Other DNA sequences of this sample code for an identical CDR3. V and J are TRBV15 and TRBJ2-7; D remains ambiguous. CDR1 is LNHNV and CDR2 is YYDKDF in the germline V gene (reference sequence). The CDR3 extends over 12 amino acids. V gave up 0 bases and J gave up 3 bases, with 3 bases separating them. The CDR3 loop is CATSRDRYEQYF. CDR3 DNA, as far as it was read: TGTGCCACCAGCAGAGATCGCTACGAG.

Worth noting for this clone: The sequenced fragment ends 3 residues before the CDR3 boundary, so the rest is inferred from the germline J gene. This chain links TRBV25-1 with TRBJ2-4; 10 nucleotides match TRBD1. Germline trimming cut 6 bases from V and 5 bases from J; bases unmatched to any gene: 4. Per germline, CDR1 MGHDK and CDR2 SYGVNS. The CDR3 is 14 residues long. CDR3 DNA, as far as it was read: TGTGCCAGCAGCGGGACAGGGGCCCAAAACATT. It codes for CASSGTGAQNI. The whole CDR3 sequence reads CASSGTGAQNIQYF. The full variable domain, with the rest looked up from reference TRBV25-1 and TRBJ2-4, is EADIYQTPRYLVIGTGKKITLECSQTMGHDKMYWYQQDPGMELHLIHYSYGVNSTEKGDLSSESTVSRIRTEHFPLTLESARPSHTSQYLCASSGTGAQNIQYFGAGTRLSVL.

As concerns this clone: The read gets to within 3 residues of the CDR3 end, and the germline J gene fills in the rest. This chain joins TRBV18 and TRBJ2-5, with D possibly being TRBD1 or TRBD2 (6 bases each). Germline CDR1 is KGHSH and CDR2 is LQKENI. CDR3 length: 14 residues. V lost 1 base and J lost 4, with 10 bases in between. CDR3 bases read: TGTGCCAGCTCACCACTGGAGGGGGTAGAGACC. Its protein is CASSPLEGVET. The entire CDR3 is CASSPLEGVETQYF.

The sequenced part of the CDR3 DNA is TGTGCCAGCAGCTCATACAGGGGCACAGCCTACGAG. Protein: CASSSYRGTAYE. The CDR3 as a whole reads CASSSYRGTAYEQYF. This chain links TRBV11-2 with TRBJ2-7, with 7 bases fitting TRBD1. The sequence runs out 3 residues before the end of the CDR3; the remainder is reconstructed from the germline J gene. This CDR3 is 15 amino acids long. V lost 4 bases to trimming and J lost 2 bases; unmatched junction nucleotides: 8. Per germline, CDR1 SGHAT and CDR2 FQNNGV.

As for this clone: The sequenced fragment ends 3 residues before the CDR3 boundary, so the rest is inferred from the germline J gene. This chain uses TRBV7-6 with TRBJ1-1, with D unresolved. V was shortened by 8 bases and J by 0 bases, with 10 bases between the two germline ends. Germline V lookup: CDR1 SGHVS, CDR2 FNYEAQ. The CDR3 totals 13 residues. The CDR3 protein is CASSAGMNTEAFF. The CDR3 bases that were read are TGTGCCAGCTCGGCGGGGATGAACACTGAA.

As for this clone: The read ends 3 residues shy of where the CDR3 ends; the end is completed using the germline J gene. This chain joins TRBV28 and TRBJ2-3, with D possibly TRBD1 on 8 matching bases. The CDR3 length is 14 residues. CDR1 MDHEN and CDR2 SYDVKM come from the germline V gene. V lost 8 bases to trimming and J lost 3 bases, with 15 bases between them. CDR3 sequence reads: CASQNRGGTDTQYF. The covered CDR3 bases are TGTGCCAGCCAGAACAGGGGGGGAACAGATACG.

Notes on this clone: The observed sequence ends 3 residues before the CDR3 terminus, with the missing tail filled in from the germline J gene. This chain uses TRBV29-1 with TRBJ2-3; TRBD2 matches at 8 bases. This CDR3 has 14 amino acids. V was clipped by 4 bases and J by 0 bases; unmatched bases: 3. CDR1 SQVTM and CDR2 ANQGSEA come from the germline V gene. CDR3 DNA, as far as it was read: TGCAGCGTTGTGGAGCGGGGGAGCACAGATACG. It is translated as CSVVERGSTDT. The full-length CDR3 reads as CSVVERGSTDTQYF.

A remark on this clone: The CDR3 extends 3 residues past the end of the read, so its final part is completed from the germline J gene. The chain recombines TRBV11-2 with TRBJ1-1, with D perhaps TRBD1 (6 bases). The CDR3 covers 13 residues. Germline CDR1 SGHAT, CDR2 FQNNGV. CDR3 residues: CASNQRGDNEAFF. The CDR3 DNA, read in part, is TGTGCCAGCAACCAGCGGGGGGACAATGAG.

As to this clone: The CDR3 extends 3 residues past the end of the read, so its final part is completed from the germline J gene. V usage is TRBV18 and J usage is TRBJ2-4; D assignment may be TRBD1 or TRBD2 (6 bases each). CDR1 is KGHSH and CDR2 is LQKENI in the germline V gene. This CDR3 spans 12 amino acids. CDR3 residues: CASSEGVDGQYF. CDR3 DNA, as far as it was read: TGTGCCAGCTCGGAGGGGGTGGATGGT.

For this clone: The CDR3 end is not reached by the read, which stops 3 residues before it; the germline J gene fills it in. V gene TRBV18 combines with J gene TRBJ1-2; D ambiguous. V shed 3 bases and J shed 5 bases, with 16 bases lying between them. The CDR3 length is 15 residues. Germline CDR1 is KGHSH and CDR2 is LQKENI. CDR3 DNA (partial): TGTGCCAGCTCACCTGCGACCGCCGCCGGGTATGGC. This sequence encodes CASSPATAAGYG. The whole CDR3 protein reads CASSPATAAGYGYTF.

As for this clone: The CDR3 end falls 3 residues outside the read, so it is completed with the germline J gene. Other DNA sequences of this sample code for an identical CDR3. The genes are TRBV18 and TRBJ1-1; tentatively, D is TRBD1 (5 bases). There are 15 residues in the CDR3. The germline V gene has CDR1 KGHSH and CDR2 LQKENI. The sequenced CDR3 bases are TGTGCCAGCTCACGGACTAGCGGGGGACTAGAGACC. Encoded protein: CASSRTSGGLET. The full CDR3 is CASSRTSGGLETAFF.

CDR3 bases read: TGTGCCAGCAGCACGTACAGGGGGCGGGCAGCTACC. As protein: CASSTYRGRAAT. The whole CDR3 sequence is CASSTYRGRAATQYF. V usage is TRBV11-2 and J usage is TRBJ2-5; 9 nucleotides match TRBD1. The read halts 3 residues ahead of the CDR3 end, with the missing end drawn from the germline J gene. Germline CDR1 and CDR2: SGHAT and FQNNGV. This CDR3 is built from 15 residues.